The 8 T cell receptor beta chains listed next were all sequenced from one sample in a study of T cell changes during pregnancy in multiple sclerosis. Libraries were prepared by immunoSEQ multiplex PCR; TCRdb keeps only in-frame clonotypes and omits some of them. This sample yields tens of thousands of clones, of which 90% to 95% are seen a single time; under 6% belongs to the top ten. Here the sequenced sample was CD8+ T cells from peripheral blood mononuclear cells, taken before pregnancy. The receptors shown here come from a female donor with multiple sclerosis, enrolled in a pregnancy study.

This rearrangement joins TRBV7-6 to TRBJ2-2, with 7 bases that match TRBD1. CDR1 and CDR2 from the germline V gene are SGHVS and FNYEAQ. The CDR3 is made up of 14 amino acids. The V gene end was trimmed by 5 bases and the J gene end by 2 bases; junction bases not matched to a gene: 2. CDR3 residues: CASSRQGNTGELFF. CDR3 coding DNA: TGTGCCAGCAGCCGACAGGGAAACACCGGGGAGCTGTTTTTT.

This chain uses TRBV19 with TRBJ1-5; D uncertain. This CDR3 is built from 12 residues. The germline V gene has CDR1 LNHDA and CDR2 SQIVND (reference sequence). Trimming took off 8 bases at V and 0 bases at J, with 5 bases between the two ends. The CDR3 protein is CASSNSNQPQHF. The DNA of the CDR3 is TGTGCCAGTTCAAATAGCAATCAGCCCCAGCATTTT.

V and J are TRBV5-6 and TRBJ2-2, with 10 nucleotides matching TRBD1. J was trimmed by 7 bases and V by 2 bases; bases with no gene match: 5. The CDR3 consists of 15 residues. In germline, CDR1 is SGHDT, CDR2 YYEEEE. The CDR3 nucleotides are TGTGCCAGCAGCTTCGGGACAGGGGCTGGCGGGGAGCTGTTTTTT. This translates into CASSFGTGAGGELFF.

The chain combines TRBV5-6 with TRBJ2-7; 9 bases fit TRBD2. V shed 0 bases and J 2 bases; nucleotides not matched to a gene: 3. Germline values: CDR1 SGHDT, CDR2 YYEEEE. This CDR3 has 15 amino acids. The CDR3 bases are TGTGCCAGCAGCTTGGCAATAGCGGGGGCCTACGAGCAGTACTTC. It is translated as CASSLAIAGAYEQYF.

This chain joins TRBV2 and TRBJ2-2, with 8 nucleotides matching TRBD2. After removal of 0 bases from V and 5 bases from J, the junction contained 5 bases not matched to a gene. Germline assignment: CDR1 SNHLY and CDR2 FYNNEI. This CDR3 has 16 amino acids. As DNA, the CDR3 is TGTGCCAGCAGTGAAGCGGTGCGGGGGGTGACCGGGGAGCTGTTTTTT. This codes for CASSEAVRGVTGELFF.

The chain joins TRBV27 to TRBJ2-7; perhaps TRBD1 as D (6 bases). Germline V lookup: CDR1 MNHEY, CDR2 SMNVEV (reference sequence). The CDR3 covers 14 residues. The V end lost 5 bases, the J end lost 6 bases, and 17 bases lay between the germline ends. The CDR3 sequence is CASSPNPGTFEQYF. CDR3 nucleotide sequence: TGTGCCAGCAGTCCAAACCCCGGGACATTCGAGCAGTACTTC.

Worth noting for this clone: A junction end diverges from the germline sequence, so it may reflect a read error. The CDR3 region is CASSLSAGVGPGELFF. The CDR3 region has the DNA TGTGCTAGCAGCTTATCCGCAGGGGTTGGCCCCGGGGAGCTGTTTTTT. The chain recombines TRBV7-7 with TRBJ2-2, with D tentatively TRBD1 (6 bases). The V gene's germline CDR1 is SSHAT and CDR2 FNYEAQ (reference sequence). The CDR3 extends over 16 amino acids.

The chain recombines TRBV6-5 with TRBJ2-1; 10 nucleotides agree with TRBD2. CDR3 length equals 14 residues. From germline, CDR1 is MNHEY and CDR2 SVGAGI. The ends lost 5 bases at V and 5 bases at J; junction bases unmatched: 3. The DNA for the CDR3 is TGTGCCAGCAGTAGCGGGGGGGAAAACAATGAGCAGTTCTTC. Amino acid sequence: CASSSGGENNEQFF.